The next 9 T cell receptor beta chains were all read from a single sample in a study of cytomegalovirus exposure and HLA in healthy donors. A multiplex PCR was run with 60 Vbeta primers and 13 Jbeta primers. Using immunoSEQ multiplex PCR, the repertoire was profiled, and TCRdb retains in-frame clones only, with some absent. The sample has some 190,000 clones; 77% are singletons. Source material: PBMCs. These receptors came from a man between 18 and 29 years old in good health and CMV-seronegative.

The chain joins TRBV9 to TRBJ2-6, with D possibly TRBD2 on 6 matching bases. Per germline, CDR1 SGDLS and CDR2 YYNGEE. The V gene lost 6 bases and the J gene lost 2 bases, with 12 bases spanning the gap. This CDR3 region has 15 residues. This CDR3 reads CASTFGGTGANVLTF. DNA for the CDR3: TGTGCCAGCACCTTTGGGGGGACTGGGGCCAACGTCCTGACTTTC.

This clone was counted between two and nine times. The chain combines TRBV9 with TRBJ1-5; TRBD1 matches 8 bases. The length of the CDR3 is 15 residues. Per germline, CDR1 SGDLS and CDR2 YYNGEE. Trimming took 2 bases from V and 7 from J; bases not matched to a gene: 8. CDR3 DNA sequence: TGTGCCAGCAGCGTGTCAGGGGGCCCACACCAGCCCCAGCATTTT. Its protein is CASSVSGGPHQPQHF.

The V and J genes are TRBV5-1 and TRBJ2-1, with 7 positions matching TRBD1. The germline gives CDR1 SGHRS, CDR2 YFSETQ. With 6 bases clipped from V and 8 bases from J, the junction kept 5 bases outside the gene matches. CDR3 length equals 12 residues. The CDR3 nucleotides read TGCGCCAGCATTTCCGGGACAGATGAGCAGTTCTTC. Translating gives CASISGTDEQFF.

This clone was seen only a few times. The chain combines TRBV5-1 with TRBJ1-5; D remains unclear. Germline V lookup: CDR1 SGHRS, CDR2 YFSETQ. Trimming stripped 0 bases from V and 7 bases from J, with 14 bases between. CDR3 size: 15 residues. The CDR3 here is CASSLDGERAQPQHF. The CDR3, as DNA: TGCGCCAGCAGCTTGGATGGGGAGCGGGCCCAGCCCCAGCATTTT. The complete variable domain, with remaining parts taken from reference TRBV5-1 and TRBJ1-5, reads KAGVTQTPRYLIKTRGQQVTLSCSPISGHRSVSWYQQTPGQGLQFLFEYFSETQRNKGNFPGRFSGRQFSNSRSEMNVSTLELGDSALYLCASSLDGERAQPQHFGDGTRLSIL.

This clone turned up a few times. This rearrangement joins TRBV4-2 to TRBJ1-3; D gene unclear. Germline assignment: CDR1 LGHNA and CDR2 YNFKEQ. V was trimmed by 1 base and J by 0 bases, leaving 7 bases between them. The length of the CDR3 is 15 residues. This CDR3 reads CASSQGSSSGNTIYF. CDR3 sequence (DNA): TGTGCCAGCAGCCAAGGGAGCAGCTCTGGAAACACCATATATTTT.

The V gene is TRBV21-1, the J gene TRBJ2-2; whether TRBD2, the table's D call, matches the DNA was not checked. TRBV21-1 is labeled a pseudogene. The length of the CDR3 is 16 residues. CDR3 bases: TGTGCCAGCAGCAAATTAAGAGGTACGAACACCGGGGAGCTGTTTTTT. Amino acids: CASSKLRGTNTGELFF.

The chain links TRBV4-2 to TRBJ2-1, with 10 bases identical to TRBD2. Germline CDR1 LGHNA, CDR2 YNFKEQ. The CDR3 runs 16 residues. With 1 base clipped from V and 3 bases from J, the junction kept 3 bases outside the gene matches. CDR3 loop: CASSQASGGFYNEQFF. CDR3 nucleotides: TGTGCCAGCAGCCAAGCTAGCGGGGGCTTCTACAATGAGCAGTTCTTC.

The rearrangement joins TRBV7-9 to TRBJ1-2; no clear D gene. Germline-derived CDR1 and CDR2 are SEHNR and FQNEAQ (reference sequence). With 3 bases removed from V and 0 bases from J, the gap between germline ends came to 17 bases. The CDR3 sequence is 17 residues long. This chain's CDR3 is CASSFVGSRETNYGYTF. CDR3 coding DNA: TGTGCCAGCAGCTTCGTCGGCTCCCGGGAAACTAACTATGGCTACACCTTC.

The CDR3 loop reads CASSERGHNYGYTF. In DNA, the CDR3 is TGTGCCAGCAGTGAAAGGGGACACAACTATGGCTACACCTTC. V usage is TRBV25-1 and J usage is TRBJ1-2; D is possibly TRBD1 (6 bases). Trimming took off 2 bases at V and 2 bases at J, with 9 bases between the two ends. The germline V gene has CDR1 MGHDK and CDR2 SYGVNS. This CDR3 contains 14 residues.